These 28 T cell receptor beta chains were all obtained from the same sample, sequenced in a study of cytomegalovirus exposure and HLA in healthy donors. 60 Vbeta and 13 Jbeta primers were used in PCR. Generated by immunoSEQ multiplex PCR, the TCRdb table keeps only in-frame clones and is missing some. The sample carries under 140,000 clones, about 80% recorded once. Sequenced material: PBMCs. Source of these receptors: a man aged 25-40 years in good health and CMV-seropositive.

V usage is TRBV5-1 and J usage is TRBJ1-1, with D possibly being TRBD1 (6 bases). Per the germline V gene, CDR1 is SGHRS and CDR2 is YFSETQ. The germline V and J ends were trimmed by 5 bases and 1 base, with 12 bases remaining between them. This CDR3 comprises 14 residues. CDR3 sequence: CASRQGFTNTEAFF. The CDR3 coding sequence is TGCGCCAGCAGACAGGGTTTTACGAACACTGAAGCTTTCTTT.

J is TRBJ2-3 and V is TRBV7-2; D uncertain. Trimming took off 1 base at V and 0 bases at J, with 5 bases between the two ends. The CDR3 is 14 residues long. CDR1 is SGHTA, CDR2 FQGNSA, per germline. CDR3 coding DNA: TGTGCCAGCAGCTTAGTAGCTAGCACAGATACGCAGTATTTT. Translation gives CASSLVASTDTQYF.

The chain is built from TRBV19 and TRBJ1-2, with 8 bases fitting TRBD1. The V gene end was trimmed by 3 bases and the J gene end by 4 bases; junction bases not matched to a gene: 7. The CDR3 consists of 15 residues. CDR1 is LNHDA and CDR2 is SQIVND in the germline V gene (reference sequence). CDR3 residues: CASSIPRTGIYGYTF. CDR3 DNA sequence: TGTGCCAGTAGTATCCCTCGGACAGGGATCTATGGCTACACCTTC.

There are a few counts of this clone. This chain connects TRBV7-3 to TRBJ1-5; weak D call: TRBD1 (5 bases). V was shortened by 5 bases and J by 0 bases, with 14 bases between the two germline ends. In germline, CDR1 is SGHTA, CDR2 FQGTGA. There are 16 residues in the CDR3. CDR3 in DNA: TGTGCCAGCAGCCCGTGGACACTTTATAGCAATCAGCCCCAGCATTTT. Translating gives CASSPWTLYSNQPQHF.

The CDR3 reads CASRVGGAEETQYF. The CDR3 DNA reads as TGTGCCAGCAGGGTTGGGGGGGCCGAGGAGACCCAGTACTTC. V and J are TRBV2 and TRBJ2-5; D might be TRBD2 (7 bases). CDR1 SNHLY and CDR2 FYNNEI come from the germline V gene. Trimming left V 6 bases short and J 5 bases short, with 16 bases between. The CDR3 loop spans 14 amino acids.

The chain uses TRBV28 and TRBJ2-5; 8 bases are shared with TRBD1. CDR3 length: 17 residues. Germline values: CDR1 MDHEN, CDR2 SYDVKM. The V segment lost 6 bases and the J segment 3 bases; nucleotides outside the gene matches: 15. The CDR3 region has the DNA TGTGCCAGCAGCTACCCCAGCCAGGGGGCCCAGAAAGAGACCCAGTACTTC. It yields the protein CASSYPSQGAQKETQYF.

This chain uses TRBV11-2 with TRBJ2-7; 11 positions match TRBD1. The trim removed 5 bases at V and 5 bases at J, leaving 8 bases unmatched. The CDR3 is 15 residues long. Germline V lookup: CDR1 SGHAT, CDR2 FQNNGV. In DNA form, the CDR3 reads TGTGCCAGCAGCGTCGGACAGGGGGCTCTGGACGAGCAGTACTTC. Translated: CASSVGQGALDEQYF.

The chain employs TRBV7-9 and TRBJ2-5; D is perhaps TRBD1 (5 bases). The CDR3 is 16 amino acids. Trimming shortened V by 0 bases and J by 5 bases, and 16 bases separated the two germline ends. Germline lookup yields CDR1 SEHNR and CDR2 FQNEAQ (reference sequence). Here the CDR3 DNA reads TGTGCCAGCAGCTTAGCGCAGGACACCTTTAGGGAGACCCAGTACTTC. Protein: CASSLAQDTFRETQYF.

The rearrangement links TRBV28 to TRBJ1-4; D possibly corresponds to TRBD1 (5 bases). The CDR3 runs to 14 residues. CDR1 is MDHEN and CDR2 is SYDVKM in the germline V gene. With 3 bases removed from V and 7 bases from J, the gap between germline ends came to 12 bases. The CDR3 protein is CASSLAQGGEKLFF. DNA for the CDR3: TGTGCCAGCAGTTTGGCGCAGGGAGGTGAAAAACTGTTTTTT.

V gene TRBV7-2 combines with J gene TRBJ2-1, with D maybe TRBD1 (6 bases). Germline-derived CDR1 and CDR2 are SGHTA and FQGNSA. The CDR3 is 14 residues long. V gave up 3 bases and J gave up 3 bases, with 9 bases separating them. The CDR3 loop is CASSFQGRYNEQFF. The CDR3 nucleotides read TGTGCCAGCAGCTTTCAGGGGCGCTACAATGAGCAGTTCTTC.

This chain uses TRBV27 with TRBJ1-4, with 8 positions matching TRBD1. CDR1 is MNHEY, CDR2 SMNVEV, per germline (reference sequence). V trimming: 5 bases; J trimming: 4 bases; junction bases outside the gene matches: 6. The CDR3 loop spans 15 amino acids. CDR3 sequence reads: CASSEQGEFNEKLFF. The CDR3 DNA reads TGTGCCAGCAGTGAACAGGGGGAATTTAATGAAAAACTGTTTTTT.

This chain uses TRBV11-3 with TRBJ2-1; 12 bases fit TRBD1. V was pared by 5 bases and J by 9 bases, with 5 bases of the junction left unmatched. This CDR3 has 14 residues. Looked up from germline, CDR1 is SGHNT and CDR2 is YENEEA. The CDR3 spells CASSPGTGGREQFF. CDR3 sequence (DNA): TGTGCCAGCAGCCCCGGGACAGGGGGCCGTGAGCAGTTCTTC. The full variable domain, its missing parts supplied by reference TRBV11-3 and TRBJ2-1, is EAGVVQSPRYKIIEKKQPVAFWCNPISGHNTLYWYLQNLGQGPELLIRYENEEAVDDSQLPKDRFSAERLKGVDSTLKIQPAELGDSAVYLCASSPGTGGREQFFGPGTRLTVL.

This sequence joins TRBV5-1 and TRBJ2-1, with 9 bases that match TRBD2. This CDR3 spans 15 amino acids. The J segment lost 5 bases and the V segment lost 8 bases, leaving 11 bases of the junction unmatched. Germline-derived CDR1 and CDR2 are SGHRS and YFSETQ. This CDR3 reads CASRLPGLANNEQFF. CDR3 nucleotide sequence: TGCGCCAGTCGTCTTCCCGGACTAGCGAACAATGAGCAGTTCTTC.

V and J are TRBV30 and TRBJ2-7; D might be TRBD2 (5 bases). The CDR3 runs to 13 residues. V was cut by 3 bases and J by 0 bases, with 9 bases left in between. The V gene's germline CDR1 is GTSNPN and CDR2 SVGIG (reference sequence). CDR3 sequence (DNA): TGTGCCTGGAGGCGGGTCAGCTCCTACGAGCAGTACTTC. It yields the protein CAWRRVSSYEQYF.

This chain links TRBV5-6 with TRBJ2-3; 9 positions agree with TRBD1. There are 16 residues in the CDR3. V shed 0 bases, J shed 2 bases, and the junction held 4 bases outside the gene matches. Germline CDR1 and CDR2: SGHDT and YYEEEE. CDR3 region: CASSLGGQGFTDTQYF. CDR3 in DNA: TGTGCCAGCAGCTTGGGGGGACAGGGATTCACAGATACGCAGTATTTT.

This clone was observed a handful of times. The chain couples TRBV2 to TRBJ2-5; 12 bases match TRBD2. Near its end, the DNA agrees better with TRBJ2-7, so the J call may be wrong. Germline CDR1 reads SNHLY; CDR2 reads FYNNEI. The CDR3 covers 14 residues. The CDR3 is CASRGLAGIYEQYF. DNA for the CDR3: TGTGCCAGCAGGGGACTAGCGGGTATCTACGAGCAGTACTTC.

This clone was seen a few times. The gene calls are TRBV18 and TRBJ1-4, with a possible D match to TRBD1 (5 bases). V lost 5 bases to trimming and J lost 0 bases, with 22 bases between them. In germline, CDR1 is KGHSH, CDR2 LQKENI. The CDR3 spans 19 residues. CDR3: CASSAVRDRGTSTNEKLFF. CDR3 nucleotide sequence: TGTGCCAGCTCAGCCGTCCGGGACCGGGGGACCTCAACTAATGAAAAACTGTTTTTT.

J is TRBJ2-5 and V is TRBV7-9, with D possibly TRBD2 on 6 matching bases. This CDR3 contains 13 residues. The V end was cut by 4 bases, the J end by 5 bases, with 11 bases between. The germline CDR1 and CDR2 sequences are SEHNR and FQNEAQ (reference sequence). CDR3 residues: CASSSIAVETQYF. The CDR3 bases are TGTGCCAGCAGCTCTATAGCGGTGGAGACCCAGTACTTC. Combining the CDR3 with reference TRBV7-9 and TRBJ2-5 gives the whole variable domain DTGVSQNPRHKITKRGQNVTFRCDPISEHNRLYWYRQTLGQGPEFLTYFQNEAQLEKSRLLSDRFSAERPKGSFSTLEIQRTEQGDSAMYLCASSSIAVETQYFGPGTRLLVL.

This clone occurred once. V gene TRBV4-3 combines with J gene TRBJ2-7; D is perhaps TRBD1 (6 bases). The germline V and J ends were trimmed by 0 bases and 3 bases, with 18 bases remaining between them. The germline gives CDR1 LGHNA, CDR2 YSLEER. The CDR3 has 17 residues. CDR3 coding DNA: TGCGCCAGCAGCCAAGATCCCATCGGACAGACGATCTACGAGCAGTACTTC. Protein product: CASSQDPIGQTIYEQYF.

The chain has TRBV7-6 and TRBJ2-5; TRBD2 matches 11 bases. The CDR3 has 19 residues. Germline values: CDR1 SGHVS, CDR2 FNYEAQ. With V trimmed by 0 bases and J by 1 base, 10 bases remained unmatched. The CDR3 loop is CASSLARTSGGDFQETQYF. Here the CDR3 DNA reads TGTGCCAGCAGCTTAGCGCGAACTAGCGGGGGAGACTTCCAAGAGACCCAGTACTTC. The variable domain in full, completed from reference TRBV7-6 and TRBJ2-5, reads GAGVSQSPRYKVTKRGQDVALRCDPISGHVSLYWYRQALGQGPEFLTYFNYEAQQDKSGLPNDRFSAERPEGSISTLTIQRTEQRDSAMYRCASSLARTSGGDFQETQYFGPGTRLLVL.

The chain is built from TRBV19 and TRBJ2-7, with D perhaps matching TRBD1 (6 bases). V lost 5 bases and J 4 bases, leaving 9 bases between the germline ends. The germline gives CDR1 LNHDA, CDR2 SQIVND (reference sequence). CDR3 length: 12 amino acids. CDR3 in DNA: TGTGCCAGTAGTCCACAGGGTTACGAGCAGTACTTC. This translates into CASSPQGYEQYF.

The chain is built from TRBV9 and TRBJ2-1; 9 bases match TRBD2. The V and J ends lost 0 bases and 10 bases, in that order; junction bases with no gene match: 11. This CDR3 contains 16 residues. Germline CDR1 is SGDLS and CDR2 is YYNGEE. CDR3 sequence: CASSVGGSGGWEEQFF. The CDR3 DNA sequence: TGTGCCAGCAGCGTAGGGGGTAGCGGGGGCTGGGAGGAGCAGTTCTTC.

The sample holds a few counts of this clone. V usage is TRBV27 and J usage is TRBJ1-1, with a weak D call TRBD1 (5 bases). This CDR3 contains 12 residues. V was trimmed by 2 bases and J by 8 bases, leaving 9 bases between them. Germline V gene sequence: CDR1 MNHEY, CDR2 SMNVEV (reference sequence). Here the CDR3 reads CASSLAGREAFF. CDR3 in DNA: TGTGCCAGCAGTTTAGCAGGGCGGGAAGCTTTCTTT.

This clone appeared a few times. V and J are TRBV19 and TRBJ1-1, with a weak D call TRBD1 (6 bases). Per the germline V gene, CDR1 is LNHDA and CDR2 is SQIVND (reference sequence). V lost 5 bases to trimming and J lost 3 bases, with 16 bases between them. The CDR3 runs to 15 residues. CDR3 sequence: CASSGYRVYDTEAFF. DNA for the CDR3: TGTGCCAGTAGTGGCTACAGGGTGTACGACACTGAAGCTTTCTTT.

This clone was detected a few times. The V and J genes are TRBV28 and TRBJ1-6; tentative D call: TRBD1 (5 bases). CDR3 size: 15 residues. V lost 1 base to trimming and J lost 8 bases, with 12 bases between them. Germline V gives CDR1 MDHEN, CDR2 SYDVKM. Here the CDR3 DNA reads TGTGCCAGCAGTTTATTGACCGGGGGGGATTCACCCCTCCACTTT. Translation gives CASSLLTGGDSPLHF.

The chain has TRBV5-1 and TRBJ2-7; 9 positions agree with TRBD2. The CDR3 extends over 13 amino acids. J lost 6 bases, V lost 4 bases, and 5 bases had no gene match. The germline CDR1 and CDR2 sequences are SGHRS and YFSETQ. CDR3 sequence: CASSTGLAGEQYF. CDR3 bases: TGCGCCAGCAGCACGGGACTAGCTGGCGAGCAGTACTTC. The full variable domain, rest sourced from reference TRBV5-1 and TRBJ2-7, is KAGVTQTPRYLIKTRGQQVTLSCSPISGHRSVSWYQQTPGQGLQFLFEYFSETQRNKGNFPGRFSGRQFSNSRSEMNVSTLELGDSALYLCASSTGLAGEQYFGPGTRLTVT.

This chain links TRBV4-1 with TRBJ2-3, with D perhaps TRBD2 (7 bases). The CDR3 runs 15 residues. The V gene's germline CDR1 is MGHRA and CDR2 YSYEKL. Trimming stripped 4 bases from V and 4 bases from J, with 15 bases between. The CDR3 DNA reads TGCGCCAGCAGCCGAGGACGGGGGGCCTCAGATACGCAGTATTTT. It encodes CASSRGRGASDTQYF.

In this sample, this clone turned up a few times. This rearrangement joins TRBV10-3 to TRBJ2-5; 10 positions agree with TRBD2. The CDR3 sequence is 13 residues long. The V segment lost 5 bases and the J segment 7 bases; nucleotides outside the gene matches: 4. Germline CDR1 is ENHRY and CDR2 is SYGVKD. Here the CDR3 DNA reads TGTGCCATCAGTCCGGCTAGCGGGGGGACCCAGTACTTC. This translates into CAISPASGGTQYF.